Described below is a single T cell receptor beta chain sequence and its context. The antigen remains undetermined. The data belong to a study of shared clonotypes between healthy human individuals. In the study overall: Each donor contributed plates that comprised three CD4 naive, three CD4 memory, two CD8 naive and one CD8 memory.

Trimming removed 7 bases at V and 10 bases at J, with 23 bases between. Germline V gene lookup returns CDR1 SQVTM and CDR2 ANQGSEA. This CDR3 has 14 amino acids. Overall study results and limits: It was expected that sequencing depth would affect clonotype sharing among donors. Researchers sampled blood only, noting tissue repertoires likely differ. Generation probabilities of non-shared clonotypes were lower (relative to those shared by all four donors).

Produced via immunoSEQ multiplex PCR; TCRdb's table is partial and in-frame only. The sample yields roughly 320,000 clones, around 86% seen once. The chain joins TRBV29-1 to TRBJ2-1; weak D call: TRBD2 (5 bases). Material: memory CD8+ T cells sorted from blood. Subset indicated: CD45RO+ cells pooled with CCR7-negative TemRA cells. The TCR was taken from a young man in good health. The CDR3 nucleotides read TGCAGCGGGGCAATAGCGTTATCATACAGAGAGCAGTTCTTC. This gives the protein CSGAIALSYREQFF.